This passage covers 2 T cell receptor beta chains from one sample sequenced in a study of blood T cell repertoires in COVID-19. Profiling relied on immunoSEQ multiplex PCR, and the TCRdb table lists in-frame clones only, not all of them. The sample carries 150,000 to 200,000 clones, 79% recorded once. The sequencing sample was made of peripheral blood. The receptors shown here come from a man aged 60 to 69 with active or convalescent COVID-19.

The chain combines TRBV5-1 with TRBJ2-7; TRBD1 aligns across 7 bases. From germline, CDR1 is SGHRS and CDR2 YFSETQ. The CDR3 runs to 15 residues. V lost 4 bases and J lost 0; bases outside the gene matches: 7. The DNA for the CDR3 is TGCGCCAGCAGCACAGGGGCGGCCAACTCCTACGAGCAGTACTTC. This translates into CASSTGAANSYEQYF.

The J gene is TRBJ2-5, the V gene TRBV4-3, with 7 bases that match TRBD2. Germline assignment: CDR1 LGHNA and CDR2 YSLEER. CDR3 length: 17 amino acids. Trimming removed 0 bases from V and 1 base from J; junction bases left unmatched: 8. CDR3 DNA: TGCGCCAGCAGCCAAGAACGAGGTCTAGCGGTCCAAGAGACCCAGTACTTC. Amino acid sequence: CASSQERGLAVQETQYF.